These 21 T cell receptor beta chains were all obtained from the same sample, sequenced in a study of T cell repertoires in cytomegalovirus infection. TCRdb analysed the reads with MiXCR anew, one entry per CDR3 protein. This repertoire shows around 900,000 distinct CDR3 sequences, approximately 32% found once; its top ten account for 10% to 15%. No antigen has been assigned to these receptors. Here the sequenced sample was cultured CD8+ T cells from PBMCs, taken from culture after CMV antigen stimulation. Source of these receptors: a human donor in good health (CMV status not recorded). Some clones in this sample may be carry-over from other donors' samples.

This clonotype has at least ten counts. This chain connects TRBV7-6 to TRBJ1-1; TRBD1 matches 8 bases. Trimming removed 5 bases from V and 7 bases from J; junction bases left unmatched: 6. Germline loops: CDR1 SGHVS, CDR2 FNYEAQ. This CDR3 comprises 13 residues. The CDR3: CASSPGTGYEAFF. CDR3 coding DNA: TGTGCCAGCAGCCCCGGGACAGGATATGAAGCTTTCTTT.

This clonotype was detected a few times. The gene calls are TRBV28 and TRBJ2-1; 7 bases line up with TRBD2. From germline, CDR1 is MDHEN and CDR2 SYDVKM. The CDR3 extends over 19 amino acids. The trim removed 4 bases at V and 2 bases at J, leaving 17 bases unmatched. CDR3 in amino acids: CASSSRRYLGRATYNEQFF. CDR3 nucleotides: TGTGCCAGCAGTTCCCGCCGATATCTAGGGAGGGCTACCTACAATGAGCAGTTCTTC.

This clonotype was counted many times. The chain combines TRBV7-8 with TRBJ2-5, with D maybe TRBD1 (5 bases). V was shortened by 6 bases and J by 4 bases, with 24 bases between the two germline ends. The CDR3 length is 17 residues. The germline V gene encodes CDR1 SGHVS and CDR2 FQNEAQ. Here the CDR3 DNA reads TGTGCCAGCAGACCAGTATGGGCGAAGGACACGGGAGAGACCCAGTACTTC. Protein: CASRPVWAKDTGETQYF.

CDR3 protein: CASGSGQGENGYTF. The CDR3 DNA reads as TGTGCTAGTGGGTCCGGACAGGGGGAAAATGGCTACACCTTC. The chain recombines TRBV12-5 with TRBJ1-2, with 10 bases lining up with TRBD1. Trimming took 6 bases from V and 6 from J; bases not matched to a gene: 7. The germline V gene encodes CDR1 LGHNT and CDR2 FRNRAP. The CDR3 sequence is 14 residues long.

This clonotype was counted between two and nine times. V is TRBV6-1 and J is TRBJ2-1; D is ambiguous. The CDR3 spans 13 residues. Germline-derived CDR1 and CDR2 are MNHNS and SASEGT. Trimming took 2 bases from V and 8 from J, leaving 10 bases between them. The CDR3 DNA sequence: TGTGCCAGCAGTGAAATTCCGCCAGATGAGCAGTTCTTC. Encoded protein: CASSEIPPDEQFF.

This clonotype occurred once. CDR3: CASSYSNRATEAFF. The DNA of the CDR3 is TGTGCCAGCAGTTACTCTAACAGGGCCACTGAAGCTTTCTTT. J is TRBJ1-1 and V is TRBV6-5; TRBD1 is a possible D gene (6 bases). Trimming shortened V by 0 bases and J by 4 bases, and 9 bases separated the two germline ends. Germline assignment: CDR1 MNHEY and CDR2 SVGAGI. The CDR3 contains 14 residues.

Comment on this clonotype: At one of its ends the junction is not consistent with the germline gene, which may arise from a read error. V and J are TRBV7-4 and TRBJ1-1; D remains ambiguous. CDR3 length equals 13 residues. Germline-derived CDR1 and CDR2 are SGHVT and SQSDAQ. CDR3 DNA sequence: TGTGTCAGCAGAGCCCGCATGAACACTGAAGCTTTCTTT. Amino acid sequence: CVSRARMNTEAFF.

This clonotype was found a few times. This chain connects TRBV7-6 to TRBJ2-7; D possibly matches TRBD1 or TRBD2 (6 bases each). V was cut by 1 base and J by 3 bases, with 10 bases left in between. This CDR3 contains 14 residues. CDR1 and CDR2 from the germline V gene are SGHVS and FNYEAQ. CDR3 loop: CASSLEEGGYEQYV. In DNA, the CDR3 is TGTGCCAGCAGCTTAGAAGAGGGGGGCTACGAGCAGTACGTC.

This clonotype was counted only a few times. J is TRBJ1-1 and V is TRBV19; D remains ambiguous. This CDR3 contains 16 residues. V shed 5 bases and J shed 1 base, with 17 bases lying between them. Per the germline V gene, CDR1 is LNHDA and CDR2 is SQIVND (reference sequence). The CDR3 loop reads CASSPLSRLKNTEAFF. The CDR3 DNA sequence: TGTGCCAGTAGTCCCCTCTCAAGGTTGAAGAACACTGAAGCTTTCTTT.

This chain links TRBV28 with TRBJ2-3; 13 bases map to TRBD2. V lost 4 bases to trimming and J lost 8 bases; unmatched junction nucleotides: 18. The CDR3 covers 19 residues. The V gene's germline CDR1 is MDHEN and CDR2 SYDVKM. CDR3 sequence reads: CASSSTRLGLAGTRVTQYF. The DNA of the CDR3 is TGTGCCAGCAGTTCTACCCGCCTGGGACTAGCGGGGACCAGAGTTACGCAGTATTTT.

The CDR3 loop reads CASSSVAGVNQETQYF. CDR3 DNA sequence: TGTGCCAGCAGCTCGGTAGCGGGGGTAAACCAAGAGACCCAGTACTTC. The rearrangement joins TRBV7-9 to TRBJ2-5; 9 positions agree with TRBD2. The CDR3 spans 16 residues. V shed 4 bases and J 0 bases; nucleotides not matched to a gene: 6. The V gene's germline CDR1 is SEHNR and CDR2 FQNEAQ (reference sequence).

The chain recombines TRBV19 with TRBJ1-1, with D tentatively TRBD1 (5 bases). V dropped 5 bases and J dropped 3 bases, with 19 bases sitting between them. The CDR3 is 16 residues long. Germline loops: CDR1 LNHDA, CDR2 SQIVND (reference sequence). CDR3 residues: CASSDGALHWDTEAFF. The CDR3 DNA reads as TGTGCCAGTAGTGACGGGGCCTTACATTGGGACACTGAAGCTTTCTTT.

This clonotype was observed at least ten times. At one end the junction does not follow the germline gene, possibly because of a read error. The chain has TRBV7-7 and TRBJ2-1; D is possibly TRBD2 (5 bases). Germline lookup yields CDR1 SSHAT and CDR2 FNYEAQ (reference sequence). The length of the CDR3 is 16 residues. CDR3 residues: CASSLRTSSSYNEQFF. DNA of the CDR3: TGTGCTAGCAGCTTACGCACTAGTAGCTCCTACAATGAGCAGTTCTTC.

The chain links TRBV20-1 to TRBJ2-3; TRBD2 matches 9 bases. The germline V gene encodes CDR1 DFQATT and CDR2 SNEGSKA (reference sequence). This CDR3 contains 15 residues. The CDR3 protein is CSYPEWTSGTDTQYF. The CDR3 nucleotides read TGCAGCTACCCGGAGTGGACTAGCGGCACAGATACGCAGTATTTT.

The chain uses TRBV7-9 and TRBJ1-2, with unresolved D. CDR3 length: 12 residues. Trimming pared 4 bases from V and 8 bases from J, leaving 11 bases between. CDR1 SEHNR and CDR2 FQNEAQ come from the germline V gene (reference sequence). The CDR3 loop is CASSSNSGGYTF. CDR3 in DNA: TGTGCCAGCAGCTCAAATTCGGGGGGCTACACCTTC.

The rearrangement links TRBV7-4 to TRBJ2-1, with 7 bases lining up with TRBD1. J lost 2 bases, V lost 5 bases, and 6 bases had no gene match. The CDR3 length is 15 residues. Looked up from germline, CDR1 is SGHVT and CDR2 is SQSDAQ. The CDR3 DNA reads TGTGCCAGCAGCAAAACCGGGACAGCCTACAATGAGCAGTTCTTC. Its protein is CASSKTGTAYNEQFF.

The CDR3 reads CASRNPLPPGELFF. The CDR3 bases are TGTGCCAGCAGGAACCCACTACCCCCCGGGGAGCTGTTTTTT. J is TRBJ2-2 and V is TRBV2; D is unclear. This CDR3 comprises 14 residues. The germline V gene encodes CDR1 SNHLY and CDR2 FYNNEI. V was cut by 6 bases and J by 6 bases, with 14 bases left in between. Complete variable domain (other parts from reference TRBV2 and TRBJ2-2): EPEVTQTPSHQVTQMGQEVILRCVPISNHLYFYWYRQILGQKVEFLVSFYNNEISEKSEIFDDQFSVERPDGSNFTLKIRSTKLEDSAMYFCASRNPLPPGELFFGEGSRLTVL.

This clonotype showed up just a few times. This chain connects TRBV27 to TRBJ2-2; the match to TRBD1 covers 7 bases. Germline V lookup: CDR1 MNHEY, CDR2 SMNVEV (reference sequence). V lost 9 bases, J lost 7 bases, and 11 bases stayed unmatched. There are 14 residues in the CDR3. This CDR3 is CASSLQGSRGELFF. CDR3 in DNA: TGTGCCAGTTCGCTACAGGGGTCGCGCGGGGAGCTGTTTTTT.

This clonotype was seen only a few times. This chain uses TRBV6-5 with TRBJ1-1; TRBD1 agrees at 10 bases. Germline CDR1 and CDR2: MNHEY and SVGAGI. The CDR3 is made up of 15 amino acids. Trimming at V came to 5 bases and at J to 5 bases, leaving 8 bases not matched to a gene. In DNA, the CDR3 is TGTGCCAGCAGTCGACAGGGGGCGGACACTACTGAAGCTTTCTTT. Translating gives CASSRQGADTTEAFF.

The genes are TRBV27 and TRBJ2-5; D may be TRBD2 (5 bases). CDR1 and CDR2 from the germline V gene are MNHEY and SMNVEV (reference sequence). V was cut by 5 bases and J by 5 bases, with 12 bases left in between. This CDR3 comprises 13 residues. CDR3 sequence reads: CASSRPGEETQYF. In DNA, the CDR3 is TGTGCCAGCAGTCGCCCCGGGGAGGAGACCCAGTACTTC.

The chain recombines TRBV7-9 with TRBJ2-2; 9 positions match TRBD1. V trimming: 8 bases; J trimming: 2 bases; junction bases outside the gene matches: 15. The CDR3 extends over 18 amino acids. Germline CDR1 and CDR2: SEHNR and FQNEAQ (reference sequence). Here the CDR3 reads CASSFRQGENPNTGELFF. CDR3 nucleotide sequence: TGTGCCAGCTCTTTCAGACAGGGGGAAAACCCTAACACCGGGGAGCTGTTTTTT.